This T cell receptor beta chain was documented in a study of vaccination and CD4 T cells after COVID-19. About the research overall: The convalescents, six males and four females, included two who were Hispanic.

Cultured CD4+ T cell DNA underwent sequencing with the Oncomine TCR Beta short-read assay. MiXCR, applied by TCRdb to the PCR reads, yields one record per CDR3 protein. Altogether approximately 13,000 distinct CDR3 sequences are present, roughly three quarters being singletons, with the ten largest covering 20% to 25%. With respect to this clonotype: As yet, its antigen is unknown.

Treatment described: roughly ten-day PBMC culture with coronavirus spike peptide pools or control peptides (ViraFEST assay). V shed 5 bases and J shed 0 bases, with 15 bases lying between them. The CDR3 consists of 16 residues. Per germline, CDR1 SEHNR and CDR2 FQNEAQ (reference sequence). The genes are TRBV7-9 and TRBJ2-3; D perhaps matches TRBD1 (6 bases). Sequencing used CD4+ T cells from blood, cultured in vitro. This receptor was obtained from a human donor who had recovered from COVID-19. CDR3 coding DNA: TGTGCCAGCAGCCCGGCACAGGGTGGTAGCACAGATACGCAGTATTTT. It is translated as CASSPAQGGSTDTQYF.